The rows below give T cell receptor beta chains drawn from one sample of a study of OX40 agonist ivuxolimab in advanced cancers. Method: immunoSEQ multiplex PCR; TCRdb's copy keeps in-frame clones and lacks some. Among 40,000 to 50,000 clones, approximately 87% were seen once, and the ten largest hold roughly a third. This specimen consisted of CD4+ or CD8+ T cells sorted from blood, obtained in a trial of the OX40 agonist ivuxolimab. Every receptor here comes from an adult with an advanced solid tumor such as melanoma, head and neck, liver or kidney cancer. Both conserved end residues are part of each CDR3. The D gene is left open where the match is weak. Clone size is given for some rows only: seen once, a few or many times, or a class if the clone is expanded.

j_call: TRBJ2-7; clone_size: -; d_call: -; v_call: TRBV7-6; cdr3_aa: CASSLVLGLGVYEQYF; cdr3_nt: TGTGCCAGCAGCTTAGTATTGGGCCTGGGGGTTTACGAGCAGTACTTC
j_call: TRBJ1-2; clone_size: -; d_call: -; v_call: TRBV2; cdr3_aa: CASSRVNYGYTF; cdr3_nt: TGTGCCAGCAGTCGGGTAAACTATGGCTACACCTTC
j_call: TRBJ2-1; clone_size: few; d_call: -; v_call: TRBV30; cdr3_aa: CAWSGQLSEQFF; cdr3_nt: TGTGCCTGGAGTGGCCAGTTGAGTGAGCAGTTCTTC
j_call: TRBJ1-2; clone_size: once; d_call: -; v_call: TRBV29-1; cdr3_aa: CSFGGPHYGYTF; cdr3_nt: TGCAGCTTCGGCGGGCCCCACTATGGCTACACCTTC
j_call: TRBJ2-3; clone_size: -; d_call: -; v_call: TRBV2; cdr3_aa: CASSESSGTDTQYF; cdr3_nt: TGTGCCAGCAGTGAAAGTAGCGGCACAGATACGCAGTATTTT
j_call: TRBJ2-3; clone_size: once; d_call: -; v_call: TRBV18; cdr3_aa: CASSPPSTDTQYF; cdr3_nt: TGTGCCAGCTCACCCCCCAGCACAGATACGCAGTATTTT
j_call: TRBJ1-4; clone_size: once; d_call: -; v_call: TRBV4-1; cdr3_aa: CASSQVGQGNGKLFF; cdr3_nt: TGCGCCAGCAGCCAAGTTGGTCAGGGCAATGGAAAACTGTTTTTT
j_call: TRBJ1-1; clone_size: -; d_call: TRBD1; v_call: TRBV7-9; cdr3_aa: CASTRGETEAFF; cdr3_nt: TGTGCCAGCACCAGGGGGGAGACTGAAGCTTTCTTT
j_call: TRBJ1-4; clone_size: -; d_call: -; v_call: TRBV7-3; cdr3_aa: CASSSGSNEKLFF; cdr3_nt: TGTGCCAGCAGCTCCGGAAGTAATGAAAAACTGTTTTTT
j_call: TRBJ1-4; clone_size: -; d_call: TRBD1; v_call: TRBV7-9; cdr3_aa: CASSRDRVDEKLFF; cdr3_nt: TGTGCCAGCAGCCGGGACAGGGTTGATGAAAAACTGTTTTTT
j_call: TRBJ1-5; clone_size: -; d_call: -; v_call: TRBV4-1; cdr3_aa: CASSQQGSGFSNQPQHF; cdr3_nt: TGCGCCAGCAGCCAACAGGGGTCCGGCTTTAGCAATCAGCCCCAGCATTTT
j_call: TRBJ2-1; clone_size: -; d_call: TRBD2; v_call: TRBV6-1; cdr3_aa: CASSEALGLADNEQFF; cdr3_nt: TGTGCCAGCAGTGAAGCGCTAGGACTAGCGGACAATGAGCAGTTCTTC
j_call: TRBJ2-4; clone_size: -; d_call: TRBD1; v_call: TRBV6-1; cdr3_aa: CASSRDRAAKNIQYF; cdr3_nt: TGTGCCAGCAGCCGGGACAGGGCGGCCAAAAACATTCAGTACTTC
j_call: TRBJ2-3; clone_size: -; d_call: -; v_call: TRBV5-1; cdr3_aa: CASSLLAATDTQYF; cdr3_nt: TGCGCCAGCAGCTTGTTAGCAGCCACAGATACGCAGTATTTT
j_call: TRBJ2-3; clone_size: -; d_call: -; v_call: TRBV7-3; cdr3_aa: CASSLRGGLLGDTQYF; cdr3_nt: TGTGCCAGCAGCTTAAGGGGAGGACTACTGGGGGATACGCAGTATTTT
j_call: TRBJ1-2; clone_size: -; d_call: TRBD1; v_call: TRBV6-4; cdr3_aa: CASSSGDRGHYGYTF; cdr3_nt: TGTGCCAGCAGTTCCGGGGACAGGGGGCACTATGGCTACACCTTC
j_call: TRBJ1-1; clone_size: -; d_call: -; v_call: TRBV5-6; cdr3_aa: CASSLQSTEAFF; cdr3_nt: TGTGCCAGCAGCCTTCAAAGCACTGAAGCTTTCTTT
j_call: TRBJ2-7; clone_size: -; d_call: TRBD1; v_call: TRBV19; cdr3_aa: CASRTAGQGAYEQYF; cdr3_nt: TGTGCCAGTAGGACCGCGGGACAGGGAGCCTACGAGCAGTACTTC
j_call: TRBJ2-5; clone_size: -; d_call: -; v_call: TRBV27; cdr3_aa: CASSLSGRIQTQYF; cdr3_nt: TGTGCCAGCAGTTTATCAGGGAGGATCCAGACCCAGTACTTC
j_call: TRBJ2-3; clone_size: -; d_call: TRBD1; v_call: TRBV18; cdr3_aa: CASSRSRDRGLGGTDTQYF; cdr3_nt: TGTGCCAGCTCACGGTCCCGGGACAGGGGGCTCGGGGGCACAGATACGCAGTATTTT
j_call: TRBJ2-2; clone_size: once; d_call: -; v_call: TRBV6-1; cdr3_aa: CASSLAGELFF; cdr3_nt: TGTGCCAGCAGTCTGGCCGGGGAGCTGTTTTTT
j_call: TRBJ2-7; clone_size: -; d_call: -; v_call: TRBV11-2; cdr3_aa: CASSLSSDGEQYF; cdr3_nt: TGTGCCAGCAGCTTATCAAGCGATGGGGAGCAGTACTTC
j_call: TRBJ2-2; clone_size: -; d_call: -; v_call: TRBV11-3; cdr3_aa: CASSLADYPGELFF; cdr3_nt: TGTGCCAGCAGCTTAGCCGACTATCCCGGGGAGCTGTTTTTT
j_call: TRBJ2-7; clone_size: few; d_call: TRBD1; v_call: TRBV6-1; cdr3_aa: CASSEAGGPSYEQYF; cdr3_nt: TGTGCCAGCAGTGAAGCAGGGGGCCCGTCCTACGAGCAGTACTTC
j_call: TRBJ2-1; clone_size: -; d_call: TRBD2; v_call: TRBV18; cdr3_aa: CASSRSGSRNEQFF; cdr3_nt: TGTGCCAGCTCAAGGAGCGGGAGTAGGAATGAGCAGTTCTTC
j_call: TRBJ2-1; clone_size: -; d_call: TRBD2; v_call: TRBV11-2; cdr3_aa: CASSKTSGDHNEQFF; cdr3_nt: TGTGCCAGCAGCAAGACTAGCGGGGACCACAATGAGCAGTTCTTC
j_call: TRBJ2-1; clone_size: -; d_call: -; v_call: TRBV6-1; cdr3_aa: CASSEALLRHSYNEQFF; cdr3_nt: TGTGCCAGCAGTGAAGCGCTTCTGCGGCACTCCTACAATGAGCAGTTCTTC
j_call: TRBJ2-2; clone_size: -; d_call: -; v_call: TRBV18; cdr3_aa: CASSPEPGVSGELFF; cdr3_nt: TGTGCCAGCTCACCAGAGCCAGGGGTGTCCGGGGAGCTGTTTTTT
j_call: TRBJ2-1; clone_size: -; d_call: TRBD2; v_call: TRBV12-5; cdr3_aa: CASGPGTSGYNEQFF; cdr3_nt: TGTGCTAGTGGGCCAGGGACTAGCGGCTACAATGAGCAGTTCTTC
j_call: TRBJ2-1; clone_size: -; d_call: TRBD1; v_call: TRBV19; cdr3_aa: CASRPSGQGSGFEQFF; cdr3_nt: TGTGCCAGTAGGCCCTCCGGACAGGGGAGTGGGTTTGAGCAGTTCTTC
j_call: TRBJ2-2; clone_size: -; d_call: -; v_call: TRBV5-5; cdr3_aa: CASSLEPYSPTGELFF; cdr3_nt: TGTGCCAGCAGCTTGGAGCCCTACTCTCCCACCGGGGAGCTGTTTTTT
j_call: TRBJ2-7; clone_size: -; d_call: TRBD2; v_call: TRBV5-1; cdr3_aa: CASSLARLAGGEQYF; cdr3_nt: TGCGCCAGCAGCTTGGCGCGACTAGCGGGAGGGGAGCAGTACTTC
j_call: TRBJ1-2; clone_size: -; d_call: -; v_call: TRBV18; cdr3_aa: CASSHPPVSKGGYTF; cdr3_nt: TGTGCCAGCTCACATCCACCAGTCTCGAAGGGTGGCTACACCTTC
j_call: TRBJ2-4; clone_size: -; d_call: -; v_call: TRBV25-1; cdr3_aa: CASSAADRTKNIQYF; cdr3_nt: TGTGCCAGCAGTGCGGCAGATCGGACCAAAAACATTCAGTACTTC
j_call: TRBJ2-2; clone_size: few; d_call: -; v_call: TRBV6-6; cdr3_aa: CASSYSQGQNTGELFF; cdr3_nt: TGTGCCAGCAGTTACTCGCAGGGGCAGAACACCGGGGAGCTGTTTTTT
j_call: TRBJ2-1; clone_size: -; d_call: TRBD2; v_call: TRBV6-5; cdr3_aa: CASSSLGGAYEQFF; cdr3_nt: TGTGCCAGCAGTTCCCTCGGGGGGGCCTATGAGCAGTTCTTC
j_call: TRBJ2-2; clone_size: -; d_call: -; v_call: TRBV5-1; cdr3_aa: CASSLDTTTGELFF; cdr3_nt: TGCGCCAGCAGCTTGGATACGACAACCGGGGAGCTGTTTTTT
j_call: TRBJ2-5; clone_size: once; d_call: -; v_call: TRBV4-1; cdr3_aa: CASSQVLMGGSETQYF; cdr3_nt: TGCGCCAGCAGCCAAGTGTTAATGGGGGGATCAGAGACCCAGTACTTC
j_call: TRBJ2-7; clone_size: -; d_call: -; v_call: TRBV4-1; cdr3_aa: CASSQAATYEQYF; cdr3_nt: TGCGCCAGCAGCCAAGCAGCTACCTACGAGCAGTACTTC
j_call: TRBJ2-7; clone_size: -; d_call: -; v_call: TRBV10-3; cdr3_aa: CAISERSRGHYEQYF; cdr3_nt: TGTGCCATCAGTGAGCGGTCCCGCGGGCACTACGAGCAGTACTTC
j_call: TRBJ2-2; clone_size: -; d_call: TRBD1; v_call: TRBV6-5; cdr3_aa: CASSYRDSGELFF; cdr3_nt: TGTGCCAGCAGTTACCGGGACAGCGGGGAGCTGTTTTTT
j_call: TRBJ2-3; clone_size: -; d_call: -; v_call: TRBV2; cdr3_aa: CASQMDGTSPGTDTQYF; cdr3_nt: TGTGCCAGCCAAATGGACGGGACTTCCCCCGGGACAGATACGCAGTATTTT
j_call: TRBJ2-7; clone_size: -; d_call: TRBD2; v_call: TRBV19; cdr3_aa: CASSIGGRGTYEQYF; cdr3_nt: TGTGCCAGTAGTATAGGAGGGAGGGGCACCTACGAGCAGTACTTC
j_call: TRBJ2-1; clone_size: -; d_call: -; v_call: TRBV2; cdr3_aa: CASRTLVSVNEQFF; cdr3_nt: TGTGCCAGCAGGACACTAGTCTCGGTCAATGAGCAGTTCTTC
j_call: TRBJ1-1; clone_size: -; d_call: -; v_call: TRBV4-1; cdr3_aa: CASSQEGRGGSEAFF; cdr3_nt: TGCGCCAGCAGCCAAGAAGGAAGGGGTGGTTCTGAAGCTTTCTTT
j_call: TRBJ1-3; clone_size: -; d_call: -; v_call: TRBV18; cdr3_aa: CASSQAGHRLNSGNTIYF; cdr3_nt: TGTGCCAGCTCACAGGCGGGACATAGACTAAACTCTGGAAACACCATATATTTT
j_call: TRBJ2-3; clone_size: -; d_call: TRBD1; v_call: TRBV14; cdr3_aa: CASSPTGVTQYF; cdr3_nt: TGTGCCAGCAGCCCGACAGGGGTTACGCAGTATTTT
j_call: TRBJ2-5; clone_size: -; d_call: -; v_call: TRBV2; cdr3_aa: CASSRQVGETQYF; cdr3_nt: TGTGCCAGCAGCAGACAGGTCGGTGAGACCCAGTACTTC
j_call: TRBJ1-1; clone_size: -; d_call: -; v_call: TRBV27; cdr3_aa: CASSLKGRNTEAFF; cdr3_nt: TGTGCCAGCAGTTTAAAGGGGCGCAACACTGAAGCTTTCTTT
j_call: TRBJ2-7; clone_size: few; d_call: -; v_call: TRBV4-1; cdr3_aa: CASSQGVLGKGRSYEQYF; cdr3_nt: TGCGCCAGCAGCCAAGGAGTCCTGGGTAAGGGTCGCTCCTACGAGCAGTACTTC
j_call: TRBJ2-7; clone_size: -; d_call: TRBD2; v_call: TRBV10-2; cdr3_aa: CASKPRTSATYEQYF; cdr3_nt: TGCGCCAGCAAACCTCGGACTAGCGCCACCTACGAGCAGTACTTC
j_call: TRBJ2-3; clone_size: -; d_call: TRBD2; v_call: TRBV19; cdr3_aa: CASSTGLASTDTQYF; cdr3_nt: TGTGCCAGTAGTACCGGACTAGCTAGCACAGATACGCAGTATTTT
j_call: TRBJ2-7; clone_size: -; d_call: -; v_call: TRBV7-3; cdr3_aa: CASSGTDMGTAEQYF; cdr3_nt: TGTGCCAGCAGCGGAACGGACATGGGTACTGCCGAGCAGTACTTC
j_call: TRBJ2-7; clone_size: -; d_call: TRBD1; v_call: TRBV10-1; cdr3_aa: CASKQGASSYEQYF; cdr3_nt: TGCGCCAGCAAACAGGGGGCCAGCTCCTACGAGCAGTACTTC
j_call: TRBJ1-3; clone_size: once; d_call: -; v_call: TRBV9; cdr3_aa: CASSSFSRMGGNTIYF; cdr3_nt: TGTGCCAGCAGCTCCTTCTCCAGGATGGGTGGAAACACCATATATTTT